This is a list of T cell receptor beta chains from one sample in a study of blood T cell repertoires in COVID-19. Sequencing used immunoSEQ multiplex PCR; TCRdb keeps in-frame clones, though not all of them. The sample holds 55,000 to 80,000 clones; roughly 89% are singletons and the top ten take roughly 8.8%. Sequencing used peripheral blood. The receptors here all came from a man older than 75 with acute or convalescent COVID-19. The CDR3 runs from the conserved cysteine through the conserved F or W. A D gene is named only where the DNA matches it firmly. The size field is filled for only some rows; it gives once, few, many or a size class.

v_gene	abundance	j_gene	d_gene	CDR3nt	CDR3aa
TRBV28	-	TRBJ2-7	TRBD1	TGTGCCAGCAGCCTCCGGGACAGGAAAGCCTACGAGCAGTACTTC	CASSLRDRKAYEQYF
TRBV24-1	-	TRBJ2-1	-	TGTGCCACCAGTGATTTGGAGGGAGATGGATACAATGAGCAGTTCTTC	CATSDLEGDGYNEQFF
TRBV2	-	TRBJ1-4	TRBD1	TGTGCCAGCAGTGAAGGACAGGGTTCGGGTGAAAAACTGTTTTTT	CASSEGQGSGEKLFF
TRBV10-1	-	TRBJ2-2	TRBD2	TGCGCCAGCAGTGAGGGACTAGCTAATTTTTTCCCCGGGGAGCTGTTTTTT	CASSEGLANFFPGELFF
TRBV7-2	-	TRBJ1-2	-	TGTGCCAGCAGCGCAGGGTTTGACTATGGCTACACCTTC	CASSAGFDYGYTF
TRBV24-1	-	TRBJ1-2	TRBD1	TGTGCCACCAGTGATTATACCGGGACAGGGAACTATGGCTACACCTTC	CATSDYTGTGNYGYTF
TRBV3-1/TRBV3-2	-	TRBJ2-7	-	TGTGCCAGCAGCCAAGCTCTAGCAGTCTACTACGAGCAGTACTTC	CASSQALAVYYEQYF
TRBV9	-	TRBJ2-5	TRBD2	TGTGCCAGCAGCGCGACTAGCGGGGGGGAGACCCAGTACTTC	CASSATSGGETQYF
TRBV2	-	TRBJ2-5	-	TGTGCCAGCGTCCCGATACAGGTCGTTCTGACGGAGACCCAGTACTTC	CASVPIQVVLTETQYF
TRBV9	-	TRBJ1-3	-	TGTGCCAGCAGCGTAGAAATAGACAGAAGCTCTGGAAACACCATATATTTT	CASSVEIDRSSGNTIYF
TRBV5-1	-	TRBJ1-6	TRBD1	TGCGCCAGCAGCCGAGAGGGGGCCAGTAATTCACCCCTCCACTTT	CASSREGASNSPLHF
TRBV5-1	-	TRBJ1-1	-	TGCGCCAGCGCCGGGGGGCAGACGAACACTGAAGCTTTCTTT	CASAGGQTNTEAFF
TRBV30	-	TRBJ1-1	-	TGTGCCTGGAGTGTACGTCGGAGAGCCACTGAAGCTTTCTTT	CAWSVRRRATEAFF
TRBV2	-	TRBJ2-7	TRBD1	TGTGCCAGCAGAGGACAGGGAATCTACGAGCAGTACTTC	CASRGQGIYEQYF
TRBV11-2	-	TRBJ1-4	-	TGTGCCAGCAGCTTAGATCGGGTTAAGGCTAATGAAAAACTGTTTTTT	CASSLDRVKANEKLFF
TRBV3-1/TRBV3-2	-	TRBJ1-1	-	TGTGCCAGCGGCAGGTCAAACACTGAAGCTTTCTTT	CASGRSNTEAFF
TRBV6-5	-	TRBJ1-5	-	TGTGCCAGCAATAACCTAGGAAGCAATCAGCCCCAGCATTTT	CASNNLGSNQPQHF
TRBV18	-	TRBJ2-1	TRBD2	TGTGCCAGCTCACCACGAAGCGGGAGAGCTTACAATGAGCAGTTCTTC	CASSPRSGRAYNEQFF
TRBV5-4	-	TRBJ2-5	-	TGTGCCAGCAGCCACGGGGATAGGGAGACCCAGTACTTC	CASSHGDRETQYF
TRBV2	-	TRBJ1-1	TRBD1	TGTGCCAGCCAAGAAGGGGGCAGGGGATGGGCTGAAGCTTTCTTT	CASQEGGRGWAEAFF
TRBV2	-	TRBJ1-1	-	TGTGCCAGCAGTGGCAATGGCCAGGGCACTGAAGCTTTCTTT	CASSGNGQGTEAFF
TRBV19	-	TRBJ1-2	-	TGTGCCAGTAGTATTGGGCAGGGGAACTATGGCTACACCTTC	CASSIGQGNYGYTF
TRBV10-1	-	TRBJ2-2	-	TGCGCCAGCAGTTCGCGGGACCTATACACCGGGGAGCTGTTTTTT	CASSSRDLYTGELFF
TRBV6-4	-	TRBJ2-3	TRBD1	TGTGCCAGCAGTCAGATTCCGGGACAGGGCACAGATACGCAGTATTTT	CASSQIPGQGTDTQYF
TRBV2	few	TRBJ2-6	-	TGTGCCAGCAAGAGCAGAGGATCTGGGGCCAACGTCCTGACTTTC	CASKSRGSGANVLTF
TRBV18	once	TRBJ1-5	TRBD1	TGTGCCAGCTCACAGGACAGGGCTACGCGGCCCCAGCATTTT	CASSQDRATRPQHF
TRBV20-1	few	TRBJ2-2	-	TGCAGTGCTAGTCAGGGGCCTCCGGGGACCGGGGAGCTGTTTTTT	CSASQGPPGTGELFF